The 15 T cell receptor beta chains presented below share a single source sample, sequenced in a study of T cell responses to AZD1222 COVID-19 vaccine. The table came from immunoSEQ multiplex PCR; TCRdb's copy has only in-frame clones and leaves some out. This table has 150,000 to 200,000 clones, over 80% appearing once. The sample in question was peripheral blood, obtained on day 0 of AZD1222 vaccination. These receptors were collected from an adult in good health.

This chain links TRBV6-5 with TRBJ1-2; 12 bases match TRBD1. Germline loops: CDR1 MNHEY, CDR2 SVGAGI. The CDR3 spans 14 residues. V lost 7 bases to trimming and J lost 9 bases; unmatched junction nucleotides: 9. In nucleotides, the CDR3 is TGTGCCAGCACTCCCGGGACAGGGGGCGTTCGCTACACCTTC. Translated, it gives CASTPGTGGVRYTF.

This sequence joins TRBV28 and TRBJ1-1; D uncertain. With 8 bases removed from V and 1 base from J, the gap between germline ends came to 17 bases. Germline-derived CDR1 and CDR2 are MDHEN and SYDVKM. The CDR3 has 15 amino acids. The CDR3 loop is CASGIGWTGNTEAFF. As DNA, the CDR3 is TGTGCCAGCGGTATTGGGTGGACTGGGAACACTGAAGCTTTCTTT. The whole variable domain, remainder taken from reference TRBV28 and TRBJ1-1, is DVKVTQSSRYLVKRTGEKVFLECVQDMDHENMFWYRQDPGLGLRLIYFSYDVKMKEKGDIPEGYSVSREKKERFSLILESASTNQTSMYLCASGIGWTGNTEAFFGQGTRLTVV.

In nucleotides, the CDR3 is TGTGCCATCAGTGGGGGACAGTCCTACGAGCAGTACGTC. This gives the protein CAISGGQSYEQYV. The V gene is TRBV10-3, the J gene TRBJ2-7, with 7 bases fitting TRBD1. V was clipped by 4 bases and J by 1 base; unmatched bases: 1. The CDR3 runs to 13 residues. Germline V gene lookup returns CDR1 ENHRY and CDR2 SYGVKD.

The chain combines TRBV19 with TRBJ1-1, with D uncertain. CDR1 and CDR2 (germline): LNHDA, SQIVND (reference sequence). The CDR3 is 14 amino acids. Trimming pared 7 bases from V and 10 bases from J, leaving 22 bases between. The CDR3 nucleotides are TGTGCCAGTAATCTCATGGCCGGCCGGGTAGGAGCTTTCTTT. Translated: CASNLMAGRVGAFF.

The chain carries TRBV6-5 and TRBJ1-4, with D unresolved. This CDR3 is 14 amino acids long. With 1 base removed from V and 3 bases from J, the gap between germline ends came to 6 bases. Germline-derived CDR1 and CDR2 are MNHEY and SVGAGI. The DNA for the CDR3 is TGTGCCAGCAGTTACTTGGGCCCTAATGAAAAACTGTTTTTT. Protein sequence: CASSYLGPNEKLFF.

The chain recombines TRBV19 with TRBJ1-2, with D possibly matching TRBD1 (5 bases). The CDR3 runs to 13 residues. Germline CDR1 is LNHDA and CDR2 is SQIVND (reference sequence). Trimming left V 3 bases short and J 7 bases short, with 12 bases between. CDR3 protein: CASSMFSGPGYTF. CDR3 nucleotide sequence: TGTGCCAGTAGTATGTTTTCGGGGCCTGGCTACACCTTC. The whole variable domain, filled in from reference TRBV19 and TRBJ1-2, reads DGGITQSPKYLFRKEGQNVTLSCEQNLNHDAMYWYRQDPGQGLRLIYYSQIVNDFQKGDIAEGYSVSREKKESFPLTVTSAQKNPTAFYLCASSMFSGPGYTFGSGTRLTVV.

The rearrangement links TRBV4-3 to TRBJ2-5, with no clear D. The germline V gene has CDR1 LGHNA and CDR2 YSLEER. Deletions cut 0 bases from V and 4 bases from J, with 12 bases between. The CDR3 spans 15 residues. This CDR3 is CASSQDQSERETQYF. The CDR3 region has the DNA TGCGCCAGCAGCCAAGATCAGAGCGAGCGAGAGACCCAGTACTTC.

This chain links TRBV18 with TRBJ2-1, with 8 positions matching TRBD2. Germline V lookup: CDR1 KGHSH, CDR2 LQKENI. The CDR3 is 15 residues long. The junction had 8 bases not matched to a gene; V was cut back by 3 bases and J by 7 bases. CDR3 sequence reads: CASSPRGGPWNEQFF. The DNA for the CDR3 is TGTGCCAGCTCACCCCGCGGGGGGCCTTGGAATGAGCAGTTCTTC.

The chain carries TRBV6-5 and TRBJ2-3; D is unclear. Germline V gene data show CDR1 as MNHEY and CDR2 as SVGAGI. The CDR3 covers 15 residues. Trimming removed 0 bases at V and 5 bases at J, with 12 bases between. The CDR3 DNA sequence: TGTGCCAGCAGTTACTCGCGGCCTCCCGTAGATACGCAGTATTTT. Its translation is CASSYSRPPVDTQYF.

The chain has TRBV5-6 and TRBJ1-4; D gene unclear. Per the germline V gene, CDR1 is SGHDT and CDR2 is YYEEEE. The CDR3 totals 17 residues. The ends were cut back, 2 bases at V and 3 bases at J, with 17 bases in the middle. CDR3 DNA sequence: TGTGCCAGCAGCTTTCGTTGGGATCAGGCCGCTAATGAAAAACTGTTTTTT. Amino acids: CASSFRWDQAANEKLFF.

CDR3 coding DNA: TGTGCCAGCAGCTTTTGGGACTTCGGAGGGAATGAGCAGTTCTTC. It yields the protein CASSFWDFGGNEQFF. This chain connects TRBV7-6 to TRBJ2-1; TRBD2 might be the D (6 bases). V was cut by 3 bases and J by 7 bases, with 16 bases left in between. The CDR3 totals 15 residues. CDR1 is SGHVS, CDR2 FNYEAQ, per germline.

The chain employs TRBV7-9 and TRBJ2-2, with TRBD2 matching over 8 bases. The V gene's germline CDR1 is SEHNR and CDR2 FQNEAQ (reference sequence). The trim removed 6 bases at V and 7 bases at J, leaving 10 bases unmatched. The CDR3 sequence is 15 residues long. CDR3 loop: CASRTEREKYGELFF. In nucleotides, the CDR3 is TGTGCCAGCAGAACTGAGCGGGAGAAATACGGGGAGCTGTTTTTT.

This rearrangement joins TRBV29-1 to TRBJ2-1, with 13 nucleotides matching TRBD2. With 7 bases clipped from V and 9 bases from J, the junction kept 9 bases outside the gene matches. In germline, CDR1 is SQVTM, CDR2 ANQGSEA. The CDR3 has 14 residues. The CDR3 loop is CSATNGLAGAEQFF. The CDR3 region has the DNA TGCAGCGCTACTAATGGACTAGCGGGAGCTGAGCAGTTCTTC.

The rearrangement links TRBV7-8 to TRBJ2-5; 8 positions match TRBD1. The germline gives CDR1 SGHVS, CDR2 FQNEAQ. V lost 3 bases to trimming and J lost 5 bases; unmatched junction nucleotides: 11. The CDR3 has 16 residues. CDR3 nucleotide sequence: TGTGCCAGCAGCTTTCCTCCGGGACAGGTCTTGGAGACCCAGTACTTC. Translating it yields CASSFPPGQVLETQYF.

CDR3 bases: TGTGCCATCAGTGAGTCCACGACAGGGTTGGCTTTCTTT. It encodes CAISESTTGLAFF. The genes are TRBV10-3 and TRBJ1-1, with 7 bases aligning to TRBD1. Germline V gene lookup returns CDR1 ENHRY and CDR2 SYGVKD. CDR3 length: 13 amino acids. J was trimmed by 11 bases and V by 0 bases; bases with no gene match: 6.